One sample yielded the 6 T cell receptor beta chains listed below, sequenced in a study of T cell repertoires in cytomegalovirus infection. TCRdb reprocessed the reads via MiXCR and lists one record per CDR3 protein. The sample has about 120,000 distinct CDR3 sequences, around 10% seen once. No antigen has been assigned to these receptors. The material sequenced was PBMCs, sequenced either directly or after in vitro stimulation (not recorded which). The receptors shown here come from a human donor in good health (CMV status not recorded). Some clones in this sample may be carry-over from other donors' samples.

This clonotype was detected ten times or more. The gene calls are TRBV7-2 and TRBJ1-2; D gene ambiguous. Germline V lookup: CDR1 SGHTA, CDR2 FQGNSA. V dropped 1 base and J dropped 7 bases, with 16 bases sitting between them. The CDR3 runs to 15 residues. CDR3 protein: CASSLVRTLSSGYTF. The CDR3 coding sequence is TGTGCCAGCAGCTTAGTCAGGACGCTATCATCTGGCTACACCTTC. The full variable domain, its missing parts supplied by reference TRBV7-2 and TRBJ1-2, is GAGVSQSPSNKVTEKGKDVELRCDPISGHTALYWYRQSLGQGLEFLIYFQGNSAPDKSGLPSDRFSAERTGGSVSTLTIQRTQQEDSAVYLCASSLVRTLSSGYTFGSGTRLTVV.

The chain recombines TRBV7-6 with TRBJ2-6; 7 nucleotides line up with TRBD1. Per germline, CDR1 SGHVS and CDR2 FNYEAQ. The trim removed 5 bases at V and 0 bases at J, leaving 4 bases unmatched. This CDR3 region has 16 residues. The CDR3 region is CASSLYRGSGANVLTF. The CDR3 bases are TGTGCCAGCAGCCTGTACAGGGGCTCTGGGGCCAACGTCCTGACTTTC.

In this sample, this clonotype turned up many times. The J gene is TRBJ1-1, the V gene TRBV12-3 or TRBV12-4; D is unclear. CDR3 size: 14 residues. V gave up 3 bases and J gave up 5 bases, with 13 bases separating them. CDR3: CASSFSRVLTEAFF. In DNA, the CDR3 is TGTGCCAGCAGTTTCTCCCGGGTTCTTACTGAAGCTTTCTTT.

This sequence joins TRBV19 and TRBJ2-5; 10 nucleotides align to TRBD2. The CDR3 consists of 15 residues. After removal of 3 bases from V and 6 bases from J, the junction contained 7 bases not matched to a gene. The germline CDR1 and CDR2 sequences are LNHDA and SQIVND (reference sequence). The CDR3 DNA reads as TGTGCCAGTAGTATTACTAGCGGGACTTTCAAGACCCAGTACTTC. Amino acid sequence: CASSITSGTFKTQYF.

This clonotype was picked up a small number of times. The chain carries TRBV11-2 and TRBJ1-6; no clear D gene. Germline lookup yields CDR1 SGHAT and CDR2 FQNNGV. CDR3 size: 14 residues. V lost 3 bases, J lost 10 bases, and 13 bases lay in between. The CDR3: CASSFPGRRSPLHF. The CDR3 DNA sequence: TGTGCCAGCAGCTTCCCCGGCAGGCGGTCACCCCTCCACTTT.

This clonotype was recorded at least ten times. This sequence joins TRBV7-6 and TRBJ1-3, with D maybe TRBD1 (6 bases). The CDR3 covers 16 residues. V lost 0 bases and J 6 bases, leaving 15 bases between the germline ends. Germline loops: CDR1 SGHVS, CDR2 FNYEAQ. CDR3 bases: TGTGCCAGCAGCTTAGCCCACAGGGAAATGTCAAACACCATATATTTT. This translates into CASSLAHREMSNTIYF.